One and the same sample provided the 16 T cell receptor beta chains below, sequenced in a study of cytomegalovirus exposure and HLA in healthy donors. 60 Vbeta and 13 Jbeta primers were used in PCR. Repertoires were generated with immunoSEQ multiplex PCR, while TCRdb's copy carries only in-frame clones and drops some. The sample carries around 170,000 clones, approximately 80% recorded once. Sample: PBMCs. The receptors stem from a woman aged 45-60 years in good health and CMV-seropositive.

This clone was counted between two and nine times. This chain uses TRBV10-3 with TRBJ1-4; D is possibly TRBD1 (5 bases). Germline V gene data show CDR1 as ENHRY and CDR2 as SYGVKD. The CDR3 contains 13 residues. V lost 10 bases, J lost 10 bases, and 19 bases lay in between. DNA for the CDR3: TGTGCCACCTCAACAGGCATTAGGGGAAAACTGTTTTTT. This encodes CATSTGIRGKLFF.

This chain links TRBV29-1 with TRBJ1-4; D is perhaps TRBD1 (5 bases). V was pared by 6 bases and J by 0 bases, with 11 bases between. Per germline, CDR1 SQVTM and CDR2 ANQGSEA. The CDR3 length is 14 residues. CDR3 DNA: TGCAGCGTGAAGGCAGGGACAACTAATGAAAAACTGTTTTTT. Its translation is CSVKAGTTNEKLFF. Full variable domain (remainder filled in from reference TRBV29-1 and TRBJ1-4): SAVISQKPSRDICQRGTSLTIQCQVDSQVTMMFWYRQQPGQSLTLIATANQGSEATYESGFVIDKFPISRPNLTFSTLTVSNMSPEDSSIYLCSVKAGTTNEKLFFGSGTQLSVL.

This chain joins TRBV5-6 and TRBJ2-5, with 9 bases fitting TRBD1. CDR1 and CDR2 from the germline V gene are SGHDT and YYEEEE. This CDR3 has 16 residues. V was pared by 4 bases and J by 5 bases, with 12 bases of the junction left unmatched. CDR3 nucleotides: TGTGCCAGCAGCGTAAACAGGGGGCGTTCGGGGGAGACCCAGTACTTC. This sequence encodes CASSVNRGRSGETQYF. Full variable domain (missing parts from reference TRBV5-6 and TRBJ2-5): DAGVTQSPTHLIKTRGQQVTLRCSPKSGHDTVSWYQQALGQGPQFIFQYYEEEERQRGNFPDRFSGHQFPNYSSELNVNALLLGDSALYLCASSVNRGRSGETQYFGPGTRLLVL.

This chain connects TRBV5-1 to TRBJ1-3; D may be TRBD1 (6 bases). V was cut by 5 bases and J by 3 bases, with 9 bases left in between. CDR3 length equals 13 residues. Germline CDR1 is SGHRS and CDR2 is YFSETQ. The DNA of the CDR3 is TGCGCCAGCAGGCAGGGGTTTGGAAACACCATATATTTT. Translated: CASRQGFGNTIYF.

This clone was seen only a few times. The rearrangement uses TRBV28 and TRBJ1-5, with D unclear. Germline values: CDR1 MDHEN, CDR2 SYDVKM. This CDR3 comprises 16 residues. V was trimmed by 5 bases and J by 3 bases, leaving 17 bases between them. CDR3 protein: CASSPPRGSDNQPQHF. The DNA of the CDR3 is TGTGCCAGCAGTCCCCCCCGGGGATCCGACAATCAGCCCCAGCATTTT.

V is TRBV2 and J is TRBJ1-5, with D tentatively TRBD1 (5 bases). Trimming removed 7 bases at V and 2 bases at J, with 12 bases between. The CDR3 runs to 14 residues. Germline CDR1 reads SNHLY; CDR2 reads FYNNEI. DNA of the CDR3: TGTGCCAGCAACAAGGGGCACGGCAATCAGCCCCAGCATTTT. Translating it yields CASNKGHGNQPQHF.

A remark on this clone: Mismatch with germline at one junction end may stem from a read error. This chain connects TRBV15 to TRBJ1-2; 7 nucleotides line up with TRBD1. Germline V gene sequence: CDR1 LNHNV, CDR2 YYDKDF (reference sequence). This CDR3 comprises 13 residues. The CDR3: CATSRDRGGMPFF. CDR3 nucleotide sequence: TGTGCCACCAGCAGAGATCGAGGGGGCATGCCTTTCTTC.

The rearrangement uses TRBV5-8 and TRBJ1-1, with D perhaps TRBD1 (6 bases). This CDR3 is 15 amino acids long. V gave up 1 base and J gave up 2 bases, with 12 bases separating them. CDR1 is SGHTS, CDR2 YDEGEE, per germline. DNA for the CDR3: TGTGCCAGCAGCTTGTGGGGAGGGGGAAACACTGAAGCTTTCTTT. Its translation: CASSLWGGGNTEAFF. Complete variable domain (other parts from reference TRBV5-8 and TRBJ1-1): EAGVTQSPTHLIKTRGQQATLRCSPISGHTSVYWYQQALGLGLQFLLWYDEGEERNRGNFPPRFSGRQFPNYSSELNVNALELEDSALYLCASSLWGGGNTEAFFGQGTRLTVV.

The V gene is TRBV5-4, the J gene TRBJ2-7; 8 bases match TRBD2. Germline V gene sequence: CDR1 SGHNT, CDR2 YYREEE (reference sequence). V was clipped by 3 bases and J by 6 bases; unmatched bases: 11. This CDR3 has 15 amino acids. Here the CDR3 reads CASSSSGTSLIEQYF. In DNA form, the CDR3 reads TGTGCCAGCAGCTCCTCCGGGACTAGTTTGATCGAGCAGTACTTC.

The chain employs TRBV7-2 and TRBJ1-2; 8 bases line up with TRBD1. CDR3 size: 15 residues. Germline V gene sequence: CDR1 SGHTA, CDR2 FQGNSA. J lost 8 bases, V lost 2 bases, and 10 bases had no gene match. The CDR3 nucleotides read TGTGCCAGCAGCTTACACTGGCAGGGGGCTGAGGGCTACACCTTC. This sequence encodes CASSLHWQGAEGYTF.

This chain links TRBV28 with TRBJ1-2, with D possibly TRBD1 on 6 matching bases. Deletions cut 6 bases from V and 6 bases from J, with 17 bases between. The CDR3 consists of 14 residues. The germline CDR1 and CDR2 sequences are MDHEN and SYDVKM. As DNA, the CDR3 is TGTGCCAGCAGCCAAAATGTGGGGGCACATGGCTACACCTTC. It encodes CASSQNVGAHGYTF.

The sample holds one count of this clone. V and J are TRBV9 and TRBJ1-4, with 8 bases lining up with TRBD1. Unmatched junction bases numbered 14, after V lost 2 bases and J lost 5 bases. The CDR3 has 18 residues. CDR1 SGDLS and CDR2 YYNGEE come from the germline V gene. The CDR3 loop is CASSVDITDRGLNEKLFF. For the CDR3, the DNA is TGTGCCAGCAGCGTCGACATTACCGACAGGGGCCTCAATGAAAAACTGTTTTTT.

The rearrangement uses TRBV28 and TRBJ1-4; D is ambiguous. V shed 10 bases and J shed 4 bases, with 16 bases lying between them. The CDR3 runs 14 residues. From germline, CDR1 is MDHEN and CDR2 SYDVKM. The CDR3 bases are TGTGCCACCCTCAATCGCGGGGATAATGAAAAACTGTTTTTT. The encoded protein is CATLNRGDNEKLFF.

This chain joins TRBV4-3 and TRBJ2-6; possibly TRBD2 for D (5 bases). There are 16 residues in the CDR3. The V end lost 4 bases, the J end lost 1 base, and 11 bases lay between the germline ends. Germline V gene lookup returns CDR1 LGHNA and CDR2 YSLEER. In DNA form, the CDR3 reads TGCGCCAGCAGCCGAGGAGGAAAATCTGGGGCCAACGTCCTGACTTTC. Its translation: CASSRGGKSGANVLTF.

This chain joins TRBV30 and TRBJ2-3, with D maybe TRBD1 (6 bases). V was clipped by 4 bases and J by 2 bases, with 25 bases between them. This CDR3 comprises 18 residues. Germline CDR1 is GTSNPN and CDR2 is SVGIG (reference sequence). The CDR3 sequence is CAWIQDRETPISTDTQYF. DNA for the CDR3: TGTGCCTGGATCCAGGACAGAGAAACCCCAATATCCACAGATACGCAGTATTTT.

This rearrangement joins TRBV4-3 to TRBJ2-7, with TRBD2 matching 8 bases. The CDR3 consists of 14 residues. Trimming took 4 bases from V and 6 from J; bases not matched to a gene: 8. The V gene's germline CDR1 is LGHNA and CDR2 YSLEER. The CDR3 loop is CASSPGLASGEQYF. The CDR3 bases are TGCGCCAGCAGCCCAGGACTAGCTTCGGGCGAGCAGTACTTC.